Sequencing of this T cell receptor beta chain was carried out in a study of blood T cell repertoires in COVID-19. Background on the study: The United States, Italy and Spain provided the acute and convalescent COVID-19 samples.

This CDR3 contains 19 residues. CDR1 is SGHRS, CDR2 YFSETQ, per germline. V shed 4 bases, J shed 0 bases, and the junction held 14 bases outside the gene matches. Profiled with immunoSEQ multiplex PCR; TCRdb holds only in-frame clones, not every one. The sample consists of about 220,000 clones, less than 90% of them appearing once. Sequencing was done on a sample of peripheral blood. The TCR comes from a man younger than 40 with active or convalescent COVID-19. This chain uses TRBV5-1 with TRBJ2-7; TRBD1 matches at 12 bases. The CDR3 region has the DNA TGCGCCAGCAGCGGGGACAGGGGGCCCGGCGGGAGGTTCTCCTACGAGCAGTACTTC. Translated: CASSGDRGPGGRFSYEQYF.